A single sample is the source of the 20 T cell receptor beta chains below, sequenced in a study of T-cell memory formation after mild COVID-19. One entry per CDR3 protein, called by TCRdb with MiXCR from the 5' RACE reads. The data show about 620,000 distinct CDR3 sequences, with about a sixth seen just once and around 12% held by the top ten. The sequencing input was PBMCs or a T cell subset sorted from them (not recorded which). The source is an adult woman who had mild COVID-19 (a few samples of this study predate the infection). Cell type and time point are not known.

This clonotype was detected only a few times. This rearrangement joins TRBV7-2 to TRBJ2-1; the D gene is possibly TRBD2 (6 bases). The CDR3 extends over 16 amino acids. CDR1 and CDR2 from the germline V gene are SGHTA and FQGNSA. Trimming left V 3 bases short and J 0 bases short, with 12 bases between. CDR3 coding DNA: TGTGCCAGCAGCTTCACCGGGACTTACTCCTACAATGAGCAGTTCTTC. Residues: CASSFTGTYSYNEQFF.

This clonotype was counted between two and nine times. The rearrangement links TRBV29-1 to TRBJ2-7, with D perhaps matching TRBD1 (5 bases). V lost 7 bases and J lost 6, with 19 bases in between. Germline CDR1 SQVTM, CDR2 ANQGSEA. The CDR3 is made up of 13 amino acids. In DNA form, the CDR3 reads TGCAGCGCCGAGGTGCAGGGCGGCGGCGAGCAGTACTTC. Its translation is CSAEVQGGGEQYF.

This clonotype has a count of ten or more. The chain joins TRBV5-1 to TRBJ2-5, with 7 bases lining up with TRBD1. The germline CDR1 and CDR2 sequences are SGHRS and YFSETQ. This CDR3 has 14 residues. J gave up 0 bases and V 2 bases, and 1 base lay outside the gene matches. The CDR3, as DNA: TGCGCCAGCAGCTTACAGGGGTACCAAGAGACCCAGTACTTC. As protein: CASSLQGYQETQYF.

DNA for the CDR3: TGTGCCAGCAGTTTGACAGGTCCCCTGGGGGAGACCCAGTACTTC. This translates into CASSLTGPLGETQYF. The chain recombines TRBV12-3 or TRBV12-4 with TRBJ2-5, with D maybe TRBD1 (6 bases). With 3 bases removed from V and 5 bases from J, the gap between germline ends came to 16 bases. This CDR3 has 15 residues.

This clonotype was picked up many times. V usage is TRBV7-3 and J usage is TRBJ1-3; D remains unclear. Trimming cost V 2 bases and J 3 bases, with 2 bases left between them. The germline V gene has CDR1 SGHTA and CDR2 FQGTGA. This CDR3 is built from 12 residues. CDR3 DNA: TGTGCCAGCAGCTTAGATGGAAACACCATATATTTT. Translating it yields CASSLDGNTIYF.

V usage is TRBV7-2 and J usage is TRBJ2-1; 7 positions match TRBD2. Trimming at V came to 3 bases and at J to 7 bases, leaving 6 bases not matched to a gene. Germline V gives CDR1 SGHTA, CDR2 FQGNSA. This CDR3 spans 14 amino acids. CDR3 region: CASSFALATNEQFF. CDR3 coding DNA: TGTGCCAGCAGCTTCGCACTAGCGACGAATGAGCAGTTCTTC.

The sample holds a few counts of this clonotype. This chain connects TRBV15 to TRBJ2-1, with a tentative D call TRBD1 (6 bases). Trimming shortened V by 0 bases and J by 15 bases, and 21 bases separated the two germline ends. Germline loops: CDR1 LNHNV, CDR2 YYDKDF (reference sequence). The CDR3 contains 15 residues. CDR3: CATSREKPAGQGWFF. In DNA form, the CDR3 reads TGTGCCACCAGCAGAGAAAAACCTGCCGGGCAGGGGTGGTTCTTC.

This clonotype was counted at least ten times. The V call is TRBV5-1, the J call TRBJ2-7; TRBD2 matches at 7 bases. V gave up 3 bases and J gave up 1 base; unmatched junction bases: 13. The CDR3 spans 17 residues. Germline CDR1 reads SGHRS; CDR2 reads YFSETQ. CDR3 sequence (DNA): TGCGCCAGCAGCTACGGGACTACCCTCCGCAATTCCTACGAGCAGTACTTC. Protein sequence: CASSYGTTLRNSYEQYF.

This clonotype has only a few counts. The chain combines TRBV24-1 with TRBJ1-1; D remains unclear. Germline CDR1 reads KGHDR; CDR2 reads SFDVKD. The length of the CDR3 is 13 residues. Trimming left V 4 bases short and J 1 base short, with 6 bases between. The CDR3, as DNA: TGTGCCACCAGTGAGACCCAGAACACTGAAGCTTTCTTT. It encodes CATSETQNTEAFF.

A few counts support this clonotype. This chain joins TRBV10-3 and TRBJ2-1; D remains ambiguous. There are 13 residues in the CDR3. The V gene lost 3 bases and the J gene lost 8 bases, with 11 bases spanning the gap. Germline CDR1 is ENHRY and CDR2 is SYGVKD. CDR3 region: CAISDMSAHEQFF. The CDR3 nucleotides read TGTGCCATCAGTGATATGTCAGCCCATGAGCAGTTCTTC.

This clonotype came up a few times. This rearrangement joins TRBV20-1 to TRBJ2-7; tentatively, D is TRBD2 (5 bases). This CDR3 is 11 amino acids long. V was cut by 6 bases and J by 4 bases, with 10 bases left in between. Looked up from germline, CDR1 is DFQATT and CDR2 is SNEGSKA (reference sequence). The DNA of the CDR3 is TGCAGTGCCAGCGGACTTTACGAGCAGTACTTC. Its translation: CSASGLYEQYF.

This clonotype was counted only a few times. V is TRBV5-8 and J is TRBJ2-1, with 11 bases aligning to TRBD2. V lost 4 bases, J lost 2 bases, and 14 bases stayed unmatched. The CDR3 has 19 residues. The germline CDR1 and CDR2 sequences are SGHTS and YDEGEE. In DNA, the CDR3 is TGTGCCAGCAGCCTCAACCTGATAGCGGGAGGGCCGCCCTACAATGAGCAGTTCTTC. Amino acids: CASSLNLIAGGPPYNEQFF.

The V call is TRBV14, the J call TRBJ2-3; 7 nucleotides match TRBD2. V was pared by 4 bases and J by 8 bases, with 18 bases of the junction left unmatched. The CDR3 is 17 residues long. Germline values: CDR1 SGHDN, CDR2 FVKESK. The CDR3 reads CASSPGIAGDPLGTQYF. The DNA for the CDR3 is TGTGCCAGCAGCCCTGGTATCGCGGGAGATCCCCTAGGTACGCAGTATTTT. The whole variable domain, remainder taken from reference TRBV14 and TRBJ2-3, is EAGVTQFPSHSVIEKGQTVTLRCDPISGHDNLYWYRRVMGKEIKFLLHFVKESKQDESGMPNNRFLAERTGGTYSTLKVQPAELEDSGVYFCASSPGIAGDPLGTQYFGPGTRLTVL.

This clonotype was detected only a few times. This rearrangement joins TRBV20-1 to TRBJ1-1, with TRBD1 matching over 8 bases. This CDR3 has 15 residues. The V gene end was trimmed by 3 bases and the J gene end by 1 base; junction bases not matched to a gene: 7. The germline gives CDR1 DFQATT, CDR2 SNEGSKA (reference sequence). The CDR3 DNA sequence: TGCAGTGCTAGTCTCCCCGGGACAGGGAACACTGAAGCTTTCTTT. Translation: CSASLPGTGNTEAFF.

This clonotype was counted ten times or more. The chain uses TRBV30 and TRBJ2-1; D call uncertain. Between the trimmed V and J ends, which lost 0 bases and 8 bases, there was a span of 11 bases. The CDR3 is 13 amino acids. Germline CDR1 GTSNPN, CDR2 SVGIG (reference sequence). CDR3 nucleotide sequence: TGTGCCTGGAGTGTAGGAACAGTGGATGAGCAGTTCTTC. Its protein is CAWSVGTVDEQFF.

The rearrangement joins TRBV7-9 to TRBJ1-2; perhaps TRBD1 as D (6 bases). The V end was cut by 3 bases, the J end by 8 bases, with 16 bases between. The CDR3 is 14 amino acids. CDR1 is SEHNR and CDR2 is FQNEAQ in the germline V gene (reference sequence). The chain's CDR3 is CASSFGGQGEGYTF. The CDR3 DNA follows: TGTGCCAGCAGCTTCGGGGGCCAGGGTGAGGGCTACACCTTC.

The rearrangement links TRBV6-5 to TRBJ2-3; D is unclear. V dropped 0 bases and J dropped 8 bases, with 9 bases sitting between them. Germline V lookup: CDR1 MNHEY, CDR2 SVGAGI. CDR3 length equals 13 residues. The chain's CDR3 is CASSYSTSVTQYF. DNA for the CDR3: TGTGCCAGCAGTTACTCGACTTCAGTTACGCAGTATTTT.

This clonotype was detected only a few times. The J gene is TRBJ2-7, the V gene TRBV18; no clear D gene. The CDR3 consists of 13 residues. The V end was cut by 3 bases, the J end by 9 bases, with 15 bases between. The germline V gene encodes CDR1 KGHSH and CDR2 LQKENI. The CDR3 is CASSPRARVVQYF. CDR3 nucleotide sequence: TGTGCCAGCTCACCTCGGGCGCGAGTGGTGCAGTACTTC.

This sequence joins TRBV7-9 and TRBJ2-2; no reliable D call. The CDR3 is 14 residues long. The V gene lost 0 bases and the J gene lost 4 bases, with 6 bases spanning the gap. The germline gives CDR1 SEHNR, CDR2 FQNEAQ (reference sequence). The CDR3 nucleotides read TGTGCCAGCAGCTTAGCGAGACGCACCGGGGAGCTGTTTTTT. Its protein is CASSLARRTGELFF.

This clonotype was recorded a few times. The rearrangement uses TRBV7-6 and TRBJ1-2; 8 nucleotides line up with TRBD1. V gave up 5 bases and J gave up 4 bases; unmatched junction bases: 9. The CDR3 is made up of 15 amino acids. CDR1 is SGHVS, CDR2 FNYEAQ, per germline. This chain's CDR3 is CASSDRKTGAYGYTF. CDR3 nucleotides: TGTGCCAGCAGCGATCGAAAGACAGGGGCCTATGGCTACACCTTC. Drawing the rest from reference TRBV7-6 and TRBJ1-2, the complete variable domain is GAGVSQSPRYKVTKRGQDVALRCDPISGHVSLYWYRQALGQGPEFLTYFNYEAQQDKSGLPNDRFSAERPEGSISTLTIQRTEQRDSAMYRCASSDRKTGAYGYTFGSGTRLTVV.